These 16 T cell receptor beta chains originate from one sample sequenced in a study of vaccination effects on CD4 cells after COVID-19. Their antigen targets remain unknown. Ahead of sequencing, the ViraFEST assay grew antigen-specific CD4+ T cells using viral peptide pools. Culture lasted about 10 days before CD4+ T cell isolation. The table came from immunoSEQ multiplex PCR; TCRdb's copy has only in-frame clones and leaves some out. The table lists tens of thousands of clones, about 74% of them singletons. The material was CD4+ T cells from PBMCs cultured with HCoV-229E spike peptides, obtained before COVID-19 vaccination. These receptors were taken from a human donor who received a COVID-19 vaccine.

The chain couples TRBV5-5 to TRBJ1-2; TRBD1 matches 7 bases. The J segment lost 4 bases and the V segment lost 4 bases, leaving 7 bases of the junction unmatched. Per the germline V gene, CDR1 is SGHKS and CDR2 is YYEKEE (reference sequence). The CDR3 is 14 residues long. Here the CDR3 reads CASSPGQNGYGYTF. CDR3 bases: TGTGCCAGCAGCCCGGGACAGAATGGCTATGGCTACACCTTC.

The chain uses TRBV10-1 and TRBJ1-1; weak D call: TRBD1 (6 bases). CDR1 WNHNN and CDR2 SYGVQD come from the germline V gene (reference sequence). Trimming left V 2 bases short and J 4 bases short, with 8 bases between. This CDR3 has 13 residues. CDR3 protein: CASSEPGATEAFF. The CDR3 nucleotides are TGCGCCAGCAGTGAGCCAGGGGCCACTGAAGCTTTCTTT.

This chain connects TRBV6-6 to TRBJ1-6; 9 positions agree with TRBD1. The CDR3 sequence is 14 residues long. J lost 9 bases, V lost 5 bases, and 5 bases had no gene match. The germline V gene has CDR1 MNHNY and CDR2 SVGAGI (reference sequence). The CDR3 sequence: CASSDRGEVSPLHF. The CDR3 DNA reads TGTGCCAGCAGTGACAGGGGGGAGGTTTCACCCCTCCACTTT.

The chain links TRBV5-1 to TRBJ1-2, with D tentatively TRBD1 (6 bases). V was clipped by 4 bases and J by 1 base, with 14 bases between them. Germline V lookup: CDR1 SGHRS, CDR2 YFSETQ. This CDR3 has 15 amino acids. The CDR3 loop reads CASSGRDTVNYGYTF. Written as DNA, the CDR3 is TGCGCCAGCAGCGGCCGGGACACTGTTAACTATGGCTACACCTTC.

The chain recombines TRBV10-2 with TRBJ1-1, with TRBD1 identical over 9 bases. V was pared by 6 bases and J by 4 bases, with 3 bases of the junction left unmatched. The V gene's germline CDR1 is WSHSY and CDR2 SAAADI. This CDR3 contains 13 residues. The CDR3 loop reads CASSVTGGTEAFF. CDR3 sequence (DNA): TGCGCCAGCAGCGTGACAGGGGGCACTGAAGCTTTCTTT.

A few counts support this clone. This chain links TRBV10-3 with TRBJ1-3; no clear D gene. The CDR3 covers 11 residues. Per the germline V gene, CDR1 is ENHRY and CDR2 is SYGVKD. The DNA of the CDR3 is TGTGCAATGGGCTCTGGAAACACCATATATTTT. This encodes CAMGSGNTIYF.

J is TRBJ1-2 and V is TRBV5-1; tentative D call: TRBD1 (5 bases). This CDR3 is built from 14 residues. Germline V lookup: CDR1 SGHRS, CDR2 YFSETQ. With 3 bases removed from V and 3 bases from J, the gap between germline ends came to 12 bases. This CDR3 reads CASSSLGADYGYTF. The CDR3 DNA sequence: TGCGCCAGCAGCTCCCTCGGGGCAGACTATGGCTACACCTTC.

This chain connects TRBV7-3 to TRBJ1-6; D may be TRBD1 (5 bases). V lost 6 bases and J 7 bases, leaving 16 bases between the germline ends. Germline V lookup: CDR1 SGHTA, CDR2 FQGTGA. The CDR3 is 15 amino acids. The CDR3 protein is CASSSGTSGNSPLHF. The CDR3 coding sequence is TGTGCCAGCAGTTCCGGGACTAGCGGGAATTCACCCCTCCACTTT. Full variable domain (rest looked up from reference TRBV7-3 and TRBJ1-6): GAGVSQTPSNKVTEKGKYVELRCDPISGHTALYWYRQSLGQGPEFLIYFQGTGAADDSGLPNDRFFAVRPEGSVSTLKIQRTERGDSAVYLCASSSGTSGNSPLHFGNGTRLTVT.

The V call is TRBV7-8, the J call TRBJ1-2; 11 bases match TRBD1. Germline CDR1 is SGHVS and CDR2 is FQNEAQ. The V gene end was trimmed by 2 bases and the J gene end by 2 bases; junction bases not matched to a gene: 7. The CDR3 contains 17 residues. The CDR3 DNA reads TGTGCCAGCAGCTTAATGGGTGGGACAGGGGGAAACTATGGCTACACCTTC. This translates into CASSLMGGTGGNYGYTF.

V is TRBV7-7 and J is TRBJ1-1; TRBD1 agrees at 11 bases. Germline CDR1 reads SSHAT; CDR2 reads FNYEAQ (reference sequence). V lost 0 bases to trimming and J lost 1 base; unmatched junction nucleotides: 10. CDR3 size: 19 residues. The CDR3 DNA reads TGTGCCAGCAGCTTAGCCAGAGAGGGACAGGGGGTGAGGAACACTGAAGCTTTCTTT. It translates to CASSLAREGQGVRNTEAFF.

This clone was observed a few times. The rearrangement joins TRBV6-6 to TRBJ1-5; 12 bases match TRBD1. Trimming at V came to 5 bases and at J to 2 bases, leaving 7 bases not matched to a gene. The CDR3 is 17 residues long. Germline loops: CDR1 MNHNY, CDR2 SVGAGI (reference sequence). CDR3 region: CASSPGTGGGGNQPQHF. CDR3 bases: TGTGCCAGCAGTCCCGGGACAGGGGGCGGGGGCAATCAGCCCCAGCATTTT.

This sequence joins TRBV6-5 and TRBJ1-2; 8 nucleotides match TRBD1. Germline loops: CDR1 MNHEY, CDR2 SVGAGI. V lost 11 bases and J lost 4; bases outside the gene matches: 9. This CDR3 region has 13 residues. As DNA, the CDR3 is TGTGCCTCCTCGGACAGGGCCTCCTATGGCTACACCTTC. Its translation: CASSDRASYGYTF.

This clone came up a few times. The V gene is TRBV5-8, the J gene TRBJ2-1; D could derive from TRBD1 or TRBD2 (5 bases each). V shed 7 bases and J shed 5 bases, with 22 bases lying between them. Germline V gene sequence: CDR1 SGHTS, CDR2 YDEGEE. This CDR3 comprises 16 residues. The CDR3 DNA reads as TGTGCCAGCCCCTCAACGGGGCAGCCCAAAAACAATGAGCAGTTCTTC. Protein sequence: CASPSTGQPKNNEQFF.

This chain joins TRBV4-1 and TRBJ2-3, with D maybe TRBD2 (6 bases). The CDR3 covers 15 residues. The germline V and J ends were trimmed by 6 bases and 1 base, with 14 bases remaining between them. Germline V gene data show CDR1 as MGHRA and CDR2 as YSYEKL. The DNA for the CDR3 is TGCGCCAGCAGATCGCTACCGGGAGGCACAGATACGCAGTATTTT. Translation gives CASRSLPGGTDTQYF.

CDR3 coding DNA: TGTGCCAGCAGCTCCCTTTTGGGTAACACTGAAGCTTTCTTT. Protein sequence: CASSSLLGNTEAFF. The chain joins TRBV7-9 to TRBJ1-1; D is unclear. Trimming left V 4 bases short and J 2 bases short, with 11 bases between. Germline CDR1 and CDR2: SEHNR and FQNEAQ (reference sequence). This CDR3 spans 14 amino acids.

This clone was observed a single time. This chain connects TRBV6-5 to TRBJ1-2; the match to TRBD1 covers 7 bases. CDR3 length: 14 residues. V lost 6 bases and J lost 2; bases outside the gene matches: 6. Germline V lookup: CDR1 MNHEY, CDR2 SVGAGI. The CDR3 sequence is CASSADRANYGYTF. In DNA, the CDR3 is TGTGCCAGCAGCGCTGACAGGGCCAACTATGGCTACACCTTC.